This T cell receptor (beta chain) was sequenced for a study of blood T cell repertoires in COVID-19. Study details: Collection of acute and convalescent COVID-19 samples took place in the United States, Italy and Spain. The analysed material was cDNA or gDNA that came from T cells, B-cell-depleted T cells, or PBMCs.

Trimming cost V 2 bases and J 6 bases, with 6 bases left between them. CDR3 size: 12 residues. Per the germline V gene, CDR1 is SGHTA and CDR2 is FQGTGA. Authors' processing steps: Researchers report that nucleated cell counts were estimated from reference gene primer amplification. Some clones are missing from TCRdb's copy, which holds only in-frame ones; the method was immunoSEQ multiplex PCR. V and J calls and clone size come straight from that table; D and trimming were deduced from the DNA. The sample consists of 130,000 to 150,000 clones, approximately 90% of them appearing once. The sequence was collected from a woman aged 40 to 49 with acute or convalescent COVID-19. Sequences were obtained from peripheral blood. The gene calls are TRBV7-3 and TRBJ2-3; D is uncertain. CDR3: CASSLPPDTQYF. The CDR3 coding sequence is TGTGCCAGCAGCTTACCCCCGGATACGCAGTATTTT.